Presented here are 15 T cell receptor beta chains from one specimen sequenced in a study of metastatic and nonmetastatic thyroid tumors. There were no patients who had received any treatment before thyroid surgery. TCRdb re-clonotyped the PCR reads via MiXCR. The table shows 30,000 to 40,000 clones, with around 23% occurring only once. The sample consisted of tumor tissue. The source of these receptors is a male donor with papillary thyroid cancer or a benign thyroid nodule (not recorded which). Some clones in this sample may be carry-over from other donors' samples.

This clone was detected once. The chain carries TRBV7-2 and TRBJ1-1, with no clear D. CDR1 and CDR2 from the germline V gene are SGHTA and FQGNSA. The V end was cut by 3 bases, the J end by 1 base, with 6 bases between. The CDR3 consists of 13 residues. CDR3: CASSFRTNTEAFF. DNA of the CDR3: TGTGCCAGCAGCTTCCGGACGAACACTGAAGCTTTCTTT.

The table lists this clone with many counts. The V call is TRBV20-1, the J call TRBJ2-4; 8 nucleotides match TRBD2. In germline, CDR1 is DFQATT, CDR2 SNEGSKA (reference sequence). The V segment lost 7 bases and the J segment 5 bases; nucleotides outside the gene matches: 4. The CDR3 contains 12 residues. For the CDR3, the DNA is TGCAGTGTAGCGGGACATGAAAACATTCAGTACTTC. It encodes CSVAGHENIQYF.

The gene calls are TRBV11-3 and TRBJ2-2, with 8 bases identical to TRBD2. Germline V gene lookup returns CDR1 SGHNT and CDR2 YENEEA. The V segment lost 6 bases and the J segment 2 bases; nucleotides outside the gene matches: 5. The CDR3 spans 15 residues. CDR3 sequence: CASRASGSNTGELFF. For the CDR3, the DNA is TGTGCCAGCAGGGCTAGCGGGTCTAACACCGGGGAGCTGTTTTTT.

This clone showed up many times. CDR3 protein: CASSQDGDRAKPQHF. The CDR3 region has the DNA TGTGCCAGCAGCCAAGATGGGGACAGGGCGAAGCCCCAGCATTTT. The J gene is TRBJ1-5, the V gene TRBV4-2; 9 bases line up with TRBD1. The CDR3 runs to 15 residues. Germline V lookup: CDR1 LGHNA, CDR2 YNFKEQ. The V segment lost 0 bases and the J segment 8 bases; nucleotides outside the gene matches: 5.

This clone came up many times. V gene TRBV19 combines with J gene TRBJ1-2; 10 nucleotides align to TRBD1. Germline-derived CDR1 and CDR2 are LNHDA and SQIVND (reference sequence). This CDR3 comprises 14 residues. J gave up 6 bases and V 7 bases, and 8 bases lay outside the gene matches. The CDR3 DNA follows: TGTGCCAGTACCACCCCGGGACAGGGGAATGGCTACACCTTC. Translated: CASTTPGQGNGYTF.

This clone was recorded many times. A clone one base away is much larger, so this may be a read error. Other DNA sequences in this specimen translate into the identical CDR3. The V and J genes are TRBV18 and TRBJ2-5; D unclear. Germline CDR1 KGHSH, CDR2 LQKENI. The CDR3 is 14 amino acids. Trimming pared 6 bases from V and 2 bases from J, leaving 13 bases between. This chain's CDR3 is CASSPRANQETQYF. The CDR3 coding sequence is TGTGCCAGCTCGCCAAGGGCAAATCAAGAGACCCAGTACTTC. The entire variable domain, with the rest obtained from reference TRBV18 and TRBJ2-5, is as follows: NAGVMQNPRHLVRRRGQEARLRCSPMKGHSHVYWYRQLPEEGLKFMVYLQKENIIDESGMPKERFSAEFPKEGPSILRIQQVVRGDSAAYFCASSPRANQETQYFGPGTRLLVL.

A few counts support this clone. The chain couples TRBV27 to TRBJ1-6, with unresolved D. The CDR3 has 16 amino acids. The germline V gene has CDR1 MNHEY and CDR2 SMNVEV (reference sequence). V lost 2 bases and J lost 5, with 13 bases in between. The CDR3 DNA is TGTGCCAGCAGTTTAAAGGGTGCGAAACATAATTCACCCCTCCACTTT. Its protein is CASSLKGAKHNSPLHF.

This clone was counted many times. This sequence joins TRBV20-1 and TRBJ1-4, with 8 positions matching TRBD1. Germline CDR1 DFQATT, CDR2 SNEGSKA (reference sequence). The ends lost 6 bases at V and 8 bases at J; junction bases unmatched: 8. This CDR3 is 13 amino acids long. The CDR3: CSARQGWEEKLFF. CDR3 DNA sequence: TGCAGTGCGCGACAGGGGTGGGAGGAAAAACTGTTTTTT.

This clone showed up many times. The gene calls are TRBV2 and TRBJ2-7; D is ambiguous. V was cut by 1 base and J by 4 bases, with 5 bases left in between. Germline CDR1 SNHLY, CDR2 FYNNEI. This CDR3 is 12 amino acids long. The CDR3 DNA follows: TGTGCCAGCAGTGAAGACCGATACGAGCAGTACTTC. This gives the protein CASSEDRYEQYF.

CDR3 nucleotides: TGTGCCTGGAGTGTACTCGACGGGTTCTACGAGCAGTACTTC. Its protein product is CAWSVLDGFYEQYF. The rearrangement joins TRBV30 to TRBJ2-7; D is unclear. CDR1 is GTSNPN and CDR2 is SVGIG in the germline V gene (reference sequence). The CDR3 is 14 residues long. V lost 0 bases, J lost 3 bases, and 12 bases lay in between.

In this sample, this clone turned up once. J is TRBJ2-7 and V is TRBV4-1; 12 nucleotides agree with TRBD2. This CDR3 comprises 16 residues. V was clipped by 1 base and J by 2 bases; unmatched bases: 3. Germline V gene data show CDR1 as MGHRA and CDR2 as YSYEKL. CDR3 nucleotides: TGCGCCAGCAGCCAAGTAAGGACTAGCGGGGCCTACGAGCAGTACTTC. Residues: CASSQVRTSGAYEQYF.

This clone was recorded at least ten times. In DNA form, the CDR3 reads TGTGCCAGCAGCCTAGGGGAGGGGCGTACTGGAAACACCATATATTTT. This gives the protein CASSLGEGRTGNTIYF. The rearrangement joins TRBV4-2 to TRBJ1-3, with D perhaps TRBD1 (5 bases). Germline CDR1 and CDR2: LGHNA and YNFKEQ. This CDR3 has 16 residues. Trimming removed 4 bases from V and 2 bases from J, with 15 bases in between.

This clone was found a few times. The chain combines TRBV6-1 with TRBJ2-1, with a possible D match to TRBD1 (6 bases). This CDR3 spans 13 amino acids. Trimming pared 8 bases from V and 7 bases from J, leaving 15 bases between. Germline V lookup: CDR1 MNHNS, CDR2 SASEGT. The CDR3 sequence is CASWTVNSNEQFF. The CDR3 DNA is TGTGCCAGCTGGACAGTGAATTCAAATGAGCAGTTCTTC.

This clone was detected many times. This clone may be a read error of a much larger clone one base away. The CDR3 spells CARARLSYEQYF. The CDR3 bases are TGTGCCCGCGCGCGGCTTTCCTACGAGCAGTACTTC. This chain joins TRBV27 and TRBJ2-7; no clear D gene. The V gene's germline CDR1 is MNHEY and CDR2 SMNVEV (reference sequence). CDR3 length: 12 residues. V lost 11 bases to trimming and J lost 1 base, with 12 bases between them.

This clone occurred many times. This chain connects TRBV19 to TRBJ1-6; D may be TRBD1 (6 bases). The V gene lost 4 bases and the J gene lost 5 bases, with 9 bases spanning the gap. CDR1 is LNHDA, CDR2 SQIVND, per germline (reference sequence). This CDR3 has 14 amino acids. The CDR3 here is CASSSWTDNSPLHF. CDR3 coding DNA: TGTGCCAGTAGTAGTTGGACAGATAATTCACCCCTCCACTTT.